These T cell receptor beta chains were read from a single sample in a study of cytomegalovirus exposure and HLA in healthy donors. This table comes from immunoSEQ multiplex PCR, and its TCRdb copy is limited to in-frame clones, with some not included. The sample lists about 150,000 clones; nearly 80% were seen once. Sequences were obtained from PBMCs. The origin of the receptors is a woman under 40 in good health and CMV-seronegative. Each CDR3 is given with its conserved first and last residue. Each record gives: D gene, V gene, clone size, J gene, CDR3 DNA, CDR3 protein. The D gene is left open where the match is weak. Where a row states a size, it is once, few, many or the class of an expanded clone; other rows omit it.

NA,TRBV7-2,NA,TRBJ2-1,TGTGCCAGCAGCTTAGCTACAGCCCAGCCATACAATGAGCAGTTCTTC,CASSLATAQPYNEQFF
NA,TRBV15,NA,TRBJ2-2,TGTGCCACCAGCAGAGATGGTACAGGGCTTGAACTTGGGACCGGGGAGCTGTTTTTT,CATSRDGTGLELGTGELFF
NA,TRBV27,few,TRBJ1-1,TGTGCCAGCAGGAGACATGGGGGAGGTGAAGCTTTCTTT,CASRRHGGGEAFF
NA,TRBV9,NA,TRBJ1-2,TGTGCCAGCAGCACTCAGGGATGGTATGGCTACACCTTC,CASSTQGWYGYTF
NA,TRBV29-1,NA,TRBJ2-7,TGCAGCGTTGAACTCTCCTACGAGCAGTACTTC,CSVELSYEQYF
TRBD2,TRBV9,NA,TRBJ2-2,TGTGCCAGCAGCCCAGGACTAGTTGGCACCGGGGAGCTGTTTTTT,CASSPGLVGTGELFF
TRBD2,TRBV2,NA,TRBJ2-3,TGTGCCAGCAGTGAAGTGGGGGGGATCGGCACAGATACGCAGTATTTT,CASSEVGGIGTDTQYF
NA,TRBV19,few,TRBJ1-1,TGTGCCAGTAGTATGCTCGGACAAGGGCCAACTGAAGCTTTCTTT,CASSMLGQGPTEAFF
TRBD2,TRBV28,NA,TRBJ2-7,TGTGCCAGCAGCCTCCGGGGGGGACCGCCTTTTTACGAGCAGTACTTC,CASSLRGGPPFYEQYF
NA,TRBV11-2,NA,TRBJ2-3,TGTGCCAGCAGCCAAGGGGGGGCGTGGGCAGATACGCAGTATTTT,CASSQGGAWADTQYF
TRBD1,TRBV28,NA,TRBJ2-3,TGTGCCAGCAGTAACGACAGGGGGCGCGTGGATACGCAGTATTTT,CASSNDRGRVDTQYF
NA,TRBV7-7,NA,TRBJ2-1,TGTGCCAGCAGCTTACGAGGGGGGGTCGATGAGCAGTTCTTC,CASSLRGGVDEQFF
NA,TRBV4-1,NA,TRBJ1-2,TGCGCCAGCAGCCAAGTAACAGGGATGGCTTATGGCTACACCTTC,CASSQVTGMAYGYTF
NA,TRBV27,NA,TRBJ2-3,TGTGCCAGCAGTTTGGGGGGGCGGGACCCCACAGATACGCAGTATTTT,CASSLGGRDPTDTQYF
TRBD1,TRBV19,NA,TRBJ1-1,TGTGCCAGTAGTATGGGACAGGGAGGGACTGAAGCTTTCTTT,CASSMGQGGTEAFF
NA,TRBV7-9,NA,TRBJ1-2,TGTGCCAGCAGCTTAGGGGGGCATGGCTACACCTTC,CASSLGGHGYTF
NA,TRBV7-9,NA,TRBJ2-2,TGTGCCAGCAGCTCGGCAACGGGGAACACCGGGGAGCTGTTTTTT,CASSSATGNTGELFF
TRBD1,TRBV5-1,NA,TRBJ1-4,TGCGCCAGCAGCTTGGCCCCCGGGACAGTGAATGAAAAACTGTTTTTT,CASSLAPGTVNEKLFF
NA,TRBV27,NA,TRBJ1-4,TGTGCCAGCAGTTTATCCGACAGTGAAAAACTGTTTTTT,CASSLSDSEKLFF
NA,TRBV5-1,NA,TRBJ2-7,TGCGCCAGCAGCTTGGCGGACAGCCTGCTTGGGGAGCAGTACTTC,CASSLADSLLGEQYF
NA,TRBV5-6,NA,TRBJ1-3,TGTGCCAGCAGCTCGGTGCGGGGAGTAGGCTCTGGAAACACCATATATTTT,CASSSVRGVGSGNTIYF
NA,TRBV7-3,NA,TRBJ2-3,TGTGCCAGCAGCTTAAACTCGGGGGCAGATACGCAGTATTTT,CASSLNSGADTQYF
TRBD1,TRBV10-1,NA,TRBJ2-2,TGCGCCAGCAGTGAGTCGAGACAGGGTTTCCCCGGGGAGCTGTTTTTT,CASSESRQGFPGELFF
NA,TRBV19,NA,TRBJ1-3,TGTGCCAGTAGCCGACAGGACGGTTCTGGAAACACCATATATTTT,CASSRQDGSGNTIYF
NA,TRBV2,NA,TRBJ2-3,TGTGCCAGCAGTGCAAGGGGCGCAGGATTTAGCACAGATACGCAGTATTTT,CASSARGAGFSTDTQYF
NA,TRBV4-3,NA,TRBJ1-2,TGCGCCAGCAGCCAAGATCTTGAGTACTCTAACTATGGCTACACCTTC,CASSQDLEYSNYGYTF
NA,TRBV5-1,NA,TRBJ1-1,TGCGCCAGCAGCTTGGCGGGTGGGTTTGGGACTGAAGCTTTCTTT,CASSLAGGFGTEAFF
NA,TRBV6-5,once,TRBJ2-3,TGTGCCAGCACCCGTTCGCAGGGTTCAGATACGCAGTATTTT,CASTRSQGSDTQYF
NA,TRBV6-5,few,TRBJ2-1,TGTGCCAGCAGGCTTAGGGGCGCTACGGATGAGCAGTTCTTC,CASRLRGATDEQFF
NA,TRBV27,NA,TRBJ1-1,TGTGCCAGCAGTTTCGGAGGTTACACTGAAGCTTTCTTT,CASSFGGYTEAFF
TRBD2,TRBV5-5,NA,TRBJ2-7,TGTGCCAGCAGCACCACCGGGACTAGCGTCTACGAGCAGTACTTC,CASSTTGTSVYEQYF
NA,TRBV2,NA,TRBJ1-3,TGTGCCAGCAGTGAGGTCAAGAGCTCTGGAAACACCATATATTTT,CASSEVKSSGNTIYF
TRBD1,TRBV5-1,few,TRBJ2-7,TGCGCCAGCAGCGACAGGGGGCGGACTACCTACGAGCAGTACTTC,CASSDRGRTTYEQYF
NA,TRBV19,NA,TRBJ2-2,TGTGCCAGTAGTATAGCACAGGGATCCGGGGAGCTGTTTTTT,CASSIAQGSGELFF
TRBD1,TRBV11-2,NA,TRBJ1-2,TGTGCCAGCAGTGGACAGGGCAACTATGGCTACACCTTC,CASSGQGNYGYTF
NA,TRBV5-1,NA,TRBJ1-1,TGCGCCAGCAGGCCCCGGGGGGGCATGAACACTGAAGCTTTCTTT,CASRPRGGMNTEAFF
TRBD2,TRBV9,NA,TRBJ2-5,TGTGCCAGCAGCGTAGGGAGCGGGGGGGCGCTTCGAGAGACCCAGTACTTC,CASSVGSGGALRETQYF